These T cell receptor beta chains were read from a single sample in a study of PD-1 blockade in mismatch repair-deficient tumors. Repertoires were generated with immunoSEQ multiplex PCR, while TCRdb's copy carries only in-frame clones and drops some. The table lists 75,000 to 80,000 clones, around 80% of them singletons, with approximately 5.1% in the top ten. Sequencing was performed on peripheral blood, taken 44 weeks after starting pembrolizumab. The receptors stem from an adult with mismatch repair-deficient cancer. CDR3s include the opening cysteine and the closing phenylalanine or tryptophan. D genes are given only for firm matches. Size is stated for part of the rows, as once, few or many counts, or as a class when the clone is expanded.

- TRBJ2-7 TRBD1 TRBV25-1 TGTGCCAGCAGCCAGGGGGCGAGGGACGAGCAGTACTTC CASSQGARDEQYF
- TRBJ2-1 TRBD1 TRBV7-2 TGTGCCAGCAGCTCCCGGGACAGATCCTACAATGAGCAGTTCTTC CASSSRDRSYNEQFF
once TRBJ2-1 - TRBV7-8 TGTGCCAGCAGCTTAGGAGACTCATCCTACAATGAGCAGTTCTTC CASSLGDSSYNEQFF
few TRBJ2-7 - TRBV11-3 TGTGCCAGCAGCTTAGGCTACAACTACGAGCAGTACTTC CASSLGYNYEQYF
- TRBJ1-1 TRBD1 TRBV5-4 TGTGCCAGCAGCTGGACAGGGGCGACCAACACTGAAGCTTTCTTT CASSWTGATNTEAFF
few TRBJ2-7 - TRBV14 TGTGCCAGCAGCCAAGATCTGGAGCAGTACTTC CASSQDLEQYF
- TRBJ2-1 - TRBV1 TGCACCAGCAGCACTTCAGCTAGCGGGAAAGACAATGAGCAGTTCTTC CTSSTSASGKDNEQFF
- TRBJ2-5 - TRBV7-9 TGTGCCAGCAGCTTAGGGGGAGCGCCCGACGGGGAGACCCAGTACTTC CASSLGGAPDGETQYF
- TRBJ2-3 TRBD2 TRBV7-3 TGTGCCAGCAGCCCTCTAGCGGAGCCGCGCACAGATACGCAGTATTTT CASSPLAEPRTDTQYF
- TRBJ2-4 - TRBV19 TGTGCCAGTAGTGCCACGGGTTCCAAAAACATTCAGTACTTC CASSATGSKNIQYF
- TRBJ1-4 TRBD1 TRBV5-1 TGCGCCAGCAGCATAAAGCCGGGACAGGGGGAAGAAAAACTGTTTTTT CASSIKPGQGEEKLFF
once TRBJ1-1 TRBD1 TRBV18 TGTGCCAGCTCACCACTCGCTAAGACTGACAGGGGAAGCACTGAAGCTTTCTTT CASSPLAKTDRGSTEAFF
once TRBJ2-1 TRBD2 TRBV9 TGTGCCAGCAGCGAACTAGCGGGAGCCGGCGGTGAGCAGTTCTTC CASSELAGAGGEQFF
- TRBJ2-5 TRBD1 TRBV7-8 TGTGCCAGCAGCTTATGGGACAGGGGTTCAAAGACCCAGTACTTC CASSLWDRGSKTQYF
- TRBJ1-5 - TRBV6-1 TGTGCCAGCGAGGGGGGGCTCAATCAGCCCCAGCATTTT CASEGGLNQPQHF
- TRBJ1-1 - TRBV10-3 TGTGCCATCAGTGACCCGGGGCAGGGGATGAACACTGAAGCTTTCTTT CAISDPGQGMNTEAFF
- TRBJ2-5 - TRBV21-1 TGTGCCAGCACCACCGAAGGGGAGAACAGTACCCAGTACTTC CASTTEGENSTQYF
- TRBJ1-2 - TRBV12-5 TGTGCTAGTGGTTTCTGGGGGAGCGGCTACACCTTC CASGFWGSGYTF
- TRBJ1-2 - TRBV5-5 TGTGCCAGCAGCTTCGGCGACGGCTACACCTTC CASSFGDGYTF
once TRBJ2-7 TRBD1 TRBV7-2 TGTGCCAGCAGCCACACAGGGGCCCGATGGGAGCAGTACTTC CASSHTGARWEQYF
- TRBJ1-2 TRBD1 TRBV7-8 TGTGCCAGCAGCTTGGCGGGACAGGGAAGCTATGGCTACACCTTC CASSLAGQGSYGYTF
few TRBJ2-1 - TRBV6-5 TGTGCCAGCAGTCGTGAAGCTGCCGGTCATGAGCAGTTCTTC CASSREAAGHEQFF
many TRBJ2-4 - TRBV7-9 TGTGCCAGCAGCTTGGGGGCCGGAACGGCCAAAAACATTCAGTACTTC CASSLGAGTAKNIQYF
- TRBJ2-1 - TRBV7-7 TGTGCTAGCAGCTTAGCCCCCACAGGGCACAATGAGCAGTTCTTC CASSLAPTGHNEQFF
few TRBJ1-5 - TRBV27 TGTGCCAGCAGTATGGGACACTACAATCAGCCCCAGCATTTT CASSMGHYNQPQHF
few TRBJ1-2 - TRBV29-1 TGCAGCGACTACAATAGCCCTGGCTACACCTTC CSDYNSPGYTF
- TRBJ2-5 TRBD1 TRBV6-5 TGTGCCAGCACTCCACAGGGGACGGAGACCCAGTACTTC CASTPQGTETQYF
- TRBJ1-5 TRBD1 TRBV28 TGTGCCAGCAGTCCCGGACAGGGGGATCAGCCCCAGCATTTT CASSPGQGDQPQHF
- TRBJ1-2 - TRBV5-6 TGTGCCAGCAGCTTAAGTCAGGGGAACGGCTACACCTTC CASSLSQGNGYTF
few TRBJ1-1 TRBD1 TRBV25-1 TGTGCCAGCACCCTCGGAGGGGGCGGGGCTTTCTTT CASTLGGGGAFF
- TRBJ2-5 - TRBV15 TGTGCCACCAGCAGAGGAGGGACCGAAGAGACCCAGTACTTC CATSRGGTEETQYF
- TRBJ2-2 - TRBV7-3 TGTGCCAGCAGCCCGCGACAGGTTAACACCGGGGAGCTGTTTTTT CASSPRQVNTGELFF
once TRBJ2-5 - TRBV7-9 TGTGCCAGCAGGTCCAGGGGCCCCCAAGAGACCCAGTACTTC CASRSRGPQETQYF
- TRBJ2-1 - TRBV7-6 TGTGCCAGCAGCGAACGGGACTCCCCCAATGAGCAGTTCTTC CASSERDSPNEQFF